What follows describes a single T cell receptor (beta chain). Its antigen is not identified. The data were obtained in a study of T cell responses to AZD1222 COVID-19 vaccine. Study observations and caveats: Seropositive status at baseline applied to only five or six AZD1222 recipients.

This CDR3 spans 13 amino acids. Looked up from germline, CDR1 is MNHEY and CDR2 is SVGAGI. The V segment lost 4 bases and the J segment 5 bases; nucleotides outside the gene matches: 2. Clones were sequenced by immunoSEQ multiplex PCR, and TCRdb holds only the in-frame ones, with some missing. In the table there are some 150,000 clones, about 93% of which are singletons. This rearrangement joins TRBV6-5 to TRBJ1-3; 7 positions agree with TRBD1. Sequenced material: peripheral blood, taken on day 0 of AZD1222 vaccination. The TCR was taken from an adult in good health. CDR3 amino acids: CASSWDSRNTIYF. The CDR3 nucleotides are TGTGCCAGCAGTTGGGACAGCAGAAACACCATATATTTT.